This T cell receptor beta chain was found in a study of blood T cells in healthy people across ages. A second PCR, run for about 7 to 11 cycles, used a sample-barcoded 5' primer plus a J-beta primer mix. From the 5' RACE reads, TCRdb called clonotypes with MiXCR, one entry per CDR3 protein. The table shows hundreds of thousands of distinct CDR3 sequences, with 58% occurring only once. About this clonotype: Its matching antigen is unknown.

The germline gives CDR1 SGHAT, CDR2 FQNNGV. V lost 3 bases to trimming and J lost 8 bases; unmatched junction nucleotides: 3. The CDR3 length is 12 residues. Study findings and constraints: While age rose, TCR beta diversity per million T cells dropped in a roughly linear way.

The sequence derives from a man under 40 in good health. The specimen sequenced was blood. This sequence joins TRBV11-2 and TRBJ1-2, with 7 bases aligning to TRBD1. CDR3 region: CASSFGTVGYTF. The CDR3 nucleotides read TGTGCCAGCAGCTTCGGGACAGTAGGCTACACCTTC.